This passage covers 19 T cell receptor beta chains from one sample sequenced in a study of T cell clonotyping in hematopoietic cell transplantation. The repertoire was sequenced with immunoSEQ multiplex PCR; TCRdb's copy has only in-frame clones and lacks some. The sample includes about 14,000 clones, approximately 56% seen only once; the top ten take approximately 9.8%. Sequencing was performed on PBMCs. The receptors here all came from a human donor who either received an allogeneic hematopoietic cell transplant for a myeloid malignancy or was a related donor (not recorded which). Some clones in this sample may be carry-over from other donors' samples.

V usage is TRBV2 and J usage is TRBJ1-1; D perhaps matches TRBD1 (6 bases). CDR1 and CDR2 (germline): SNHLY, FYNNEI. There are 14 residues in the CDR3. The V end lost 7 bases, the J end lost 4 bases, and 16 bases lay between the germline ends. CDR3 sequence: CASNRGVVSTEAFF. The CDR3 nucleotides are TGTGCCAGCAATAGGGGGGTAGTGAGCACTGAAGCTTTCTTT.

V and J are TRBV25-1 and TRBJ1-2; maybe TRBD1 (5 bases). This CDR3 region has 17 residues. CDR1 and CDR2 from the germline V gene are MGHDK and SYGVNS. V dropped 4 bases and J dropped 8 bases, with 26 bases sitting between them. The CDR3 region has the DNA TGTGCCAGCAGTGGTCCCGAGAGCGGGGCCGCGAGGGGAGGCTACACCTTC. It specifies CASSGPESGAARGGYTF.

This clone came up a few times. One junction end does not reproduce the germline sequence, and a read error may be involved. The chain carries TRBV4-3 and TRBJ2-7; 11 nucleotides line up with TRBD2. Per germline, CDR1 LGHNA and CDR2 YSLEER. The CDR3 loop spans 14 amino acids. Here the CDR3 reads CASGQGVSSGRPYF. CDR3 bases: TGCGCCAGCGGCCAAGGGGTTTCTAGCGGGAGGCCGTACTTC.

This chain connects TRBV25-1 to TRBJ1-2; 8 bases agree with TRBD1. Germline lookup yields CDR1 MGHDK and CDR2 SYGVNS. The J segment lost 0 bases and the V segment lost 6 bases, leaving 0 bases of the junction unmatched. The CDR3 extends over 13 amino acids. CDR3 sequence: CASRGQANYGYTF. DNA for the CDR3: TGTGCCAGCAGGGGACAGGCTAACTATGGCTACACCTTC.

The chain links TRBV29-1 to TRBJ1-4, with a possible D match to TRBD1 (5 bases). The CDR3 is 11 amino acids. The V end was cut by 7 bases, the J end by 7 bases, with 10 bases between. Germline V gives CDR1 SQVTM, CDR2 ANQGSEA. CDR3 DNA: TGCAGCGCCCGGGGGGGTGAAAAACTGTTTTTT. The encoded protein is CSARGGEKLFF.

The CDR3 loop is CATRSRGNQPQHF. DNA for the CDR3: TGTGCCACCCGATCGAGGGGTAATCAGCCCCAGCATTTT. This chain connects TRBV6-5 to TRBJ1-5; the D gene is possibly TRBD1 (5 bases). V lost 10 bases and J lost 4, with 14 bases in between. This CDR3 comprises 13 residues. Germline CDR1 reads MNHEY; CDR2 reads SVGAGI.

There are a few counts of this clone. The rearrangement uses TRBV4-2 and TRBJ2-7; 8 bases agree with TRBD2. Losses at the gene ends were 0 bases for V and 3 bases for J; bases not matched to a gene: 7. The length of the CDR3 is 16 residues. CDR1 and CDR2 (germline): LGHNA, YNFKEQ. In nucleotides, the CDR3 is TGTGCCAGCAGCCAAGAACAGGCGGGGACTAGCTACGAGCAGTACTTC. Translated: CASSQEQAGTSYEQYF.

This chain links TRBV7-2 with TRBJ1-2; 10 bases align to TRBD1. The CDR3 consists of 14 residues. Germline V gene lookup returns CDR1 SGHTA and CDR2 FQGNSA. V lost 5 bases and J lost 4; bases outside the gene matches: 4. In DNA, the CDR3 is TGTGCCAGCAGCCCCGGGACAGGGGCCTATGGCTACACCTTC. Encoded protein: CASSPGTGAYGYTF. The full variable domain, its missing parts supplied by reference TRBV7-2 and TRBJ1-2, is GAGVSQSPSNKVTEKGKDVELRCDPISGHTALYWYRQSLGQGLEFLIYFQGNSAPDKSGLPSDRFSAERTGGSVSTLTIQRTQQEDSAVYLCASSPGTGAYGYTFGSGTRLTVV.

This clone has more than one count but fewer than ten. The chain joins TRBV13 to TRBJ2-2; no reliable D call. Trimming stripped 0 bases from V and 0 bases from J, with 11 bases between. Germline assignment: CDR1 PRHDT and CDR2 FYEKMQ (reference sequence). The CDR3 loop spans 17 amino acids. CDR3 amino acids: CASSLGWIVANTGELFF. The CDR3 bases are TGTGCCAGCAGCTTAGGTTGGATAGTTGCGAACACCGGGGAGCTGTTTTTT.

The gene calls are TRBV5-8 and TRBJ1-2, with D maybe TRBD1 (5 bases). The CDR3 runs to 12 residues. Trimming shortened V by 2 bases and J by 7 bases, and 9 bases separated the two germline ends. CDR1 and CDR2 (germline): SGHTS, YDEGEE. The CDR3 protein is CASSFRDVGYTF. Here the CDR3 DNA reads TGTGCCAGCAGCTTTAGGGACGTTGGCTACACCTTC.

CDR3 in amino acids: CASSGGDTQYF. Written as DNA, the CDR3 is TGTGCCAGCAGTGGGGGAGATACGCAGTATTTT. The chain employs TRBV27 and TRBJ2-3; TRBD1 or TRBD2 may be the D gene (5 bases each). The V end lost 5 bases, the J end lost 5 bases, and 5 bases lay between the germline ends. The CDR3 length is 11 residues. The germline V gene has CDR1 MNHEY and CDR2 SMNVEV (reference sequence).

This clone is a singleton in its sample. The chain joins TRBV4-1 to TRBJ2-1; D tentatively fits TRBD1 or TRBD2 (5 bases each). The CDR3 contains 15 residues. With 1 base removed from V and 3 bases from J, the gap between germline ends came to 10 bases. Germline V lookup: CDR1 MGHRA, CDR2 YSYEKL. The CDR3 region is CASSQVGRLYNEQFF. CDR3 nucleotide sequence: TGCGCCAGCAGCCAAGTGGGACGGCTCTACAATGAGCAGTTCTTC.

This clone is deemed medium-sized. CDR3 in DNA: TGTGCCAGCAGCCAAGCCGCCCCGGGGGAGACCCAGTACTTC. It yields the protein CASSQAAPGETQYF. The J gene is TRBJ2-5, the V gene TRBV4-2, with a weak D call TRBD2 (5 bases). CDR1 is LGHNA and CDR2 is YNFKEQ in the germline V gene. V lost 1 base to trimming and J lost 5 bases, with 11 bases between them. The CDR3 runs to 14 residues.

In nucleotides, the CDR3 is TGTGCTTCAGGAGGGTTCGACACCGGGGAGCTGTTTTTT. Residues: CASGGFDTGELFF. The rearrangement joins TRBV7-9 to TRBJ2-2; a weak D match, TRBD2 (6 bases). Germline V gene sequence: CDR1 SEHNR, CDR2 FQNEAQ (reference sequence). This CDR3 contains 13 residues. The full variable domain, its missing parts supplied by reference TRBV7-9 and TRBJ2-2, is DTGVSQNPRHKITKRGQNVTFRCDPISEHNRLYWYRQTLGQGPEFLTYFQNEAQLEKSRLLSDRFSAERPKGSFSTLEIQRTEQGDSAMYLCASGGFDTGELFFGEGSRLTVL.

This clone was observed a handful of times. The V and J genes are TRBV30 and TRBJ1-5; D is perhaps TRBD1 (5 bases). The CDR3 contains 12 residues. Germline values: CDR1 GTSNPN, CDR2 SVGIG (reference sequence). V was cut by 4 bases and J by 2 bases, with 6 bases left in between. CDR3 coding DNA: TGTGCCTGGACGACAGGCAATCAGCCCCAGCATTTT. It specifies CAWTTGNQPQHF.

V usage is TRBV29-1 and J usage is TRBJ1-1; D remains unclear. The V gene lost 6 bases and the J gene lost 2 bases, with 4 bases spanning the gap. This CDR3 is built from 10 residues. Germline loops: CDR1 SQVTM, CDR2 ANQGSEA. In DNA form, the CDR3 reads TGCAGCGTCCAAAACACTGAAGCTTTCTTT. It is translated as CSVQNTEAFF. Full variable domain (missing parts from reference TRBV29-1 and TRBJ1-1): SAVISQKPSRDICQRGTSLTIQCQVDSQVTMMFWYRQQPGQSLTLIATANQGSEATYESGFVIDKFPISRPNLTFSTLTVSNMSPEDSSIYLCSVQNTEAFFGQGTRLTVV.

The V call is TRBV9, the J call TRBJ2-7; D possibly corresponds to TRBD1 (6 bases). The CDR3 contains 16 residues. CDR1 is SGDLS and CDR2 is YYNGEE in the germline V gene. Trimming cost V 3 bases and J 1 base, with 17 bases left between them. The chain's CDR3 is CASSEDPRDNSYEQYF. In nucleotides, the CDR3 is TGTGCCAGCAGCGAAGACCCCCGGGACAATTCCTACGAGCAGTACTTC.

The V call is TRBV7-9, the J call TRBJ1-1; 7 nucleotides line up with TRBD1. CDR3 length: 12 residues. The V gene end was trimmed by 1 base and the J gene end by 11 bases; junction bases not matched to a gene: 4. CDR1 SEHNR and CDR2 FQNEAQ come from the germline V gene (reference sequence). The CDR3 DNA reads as TGTGCCAGCAGCTTAGAAGACAGGGAGGCTTTCTTT. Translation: CASSLEDREAFF.

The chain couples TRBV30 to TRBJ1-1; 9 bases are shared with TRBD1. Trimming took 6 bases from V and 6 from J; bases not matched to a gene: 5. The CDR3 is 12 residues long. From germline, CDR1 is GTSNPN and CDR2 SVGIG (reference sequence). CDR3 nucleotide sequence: TGTGCCTGCGGACAGGGGACCGCTGAAGCTTTCTTT. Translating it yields CACGQGTAEAFF.